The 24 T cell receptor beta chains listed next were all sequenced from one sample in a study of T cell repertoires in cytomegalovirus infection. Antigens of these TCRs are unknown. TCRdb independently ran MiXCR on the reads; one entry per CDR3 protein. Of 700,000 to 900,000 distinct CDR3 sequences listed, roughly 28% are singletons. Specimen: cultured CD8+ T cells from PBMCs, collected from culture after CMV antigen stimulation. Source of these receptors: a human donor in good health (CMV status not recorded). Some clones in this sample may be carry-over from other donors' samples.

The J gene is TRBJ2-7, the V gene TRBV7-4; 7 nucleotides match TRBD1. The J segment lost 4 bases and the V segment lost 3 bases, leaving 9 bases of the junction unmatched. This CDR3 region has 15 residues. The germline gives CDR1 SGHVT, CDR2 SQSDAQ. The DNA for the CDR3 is TGTGCCAGCAGCTTTCGCACAGGGGTTGGGTACGAGCAGTACTTC. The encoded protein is CASSFRTGVGYEQYF.

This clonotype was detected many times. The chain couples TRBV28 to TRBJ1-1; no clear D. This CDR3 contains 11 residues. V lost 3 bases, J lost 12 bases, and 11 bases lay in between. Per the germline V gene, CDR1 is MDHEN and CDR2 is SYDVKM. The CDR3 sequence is CASSLVKVTFF. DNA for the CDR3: TGTGCCAGCAGTTTGGTAAAAGTAACTTTCTTT.

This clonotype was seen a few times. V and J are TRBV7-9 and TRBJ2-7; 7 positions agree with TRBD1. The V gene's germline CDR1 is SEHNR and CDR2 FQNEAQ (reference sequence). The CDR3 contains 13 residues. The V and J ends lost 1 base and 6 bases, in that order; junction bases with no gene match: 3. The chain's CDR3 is CASSLDRGGEQYF. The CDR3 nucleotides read TGTGCCAGCAGCTTAGACAGGGGCGGCGAGCAGTACTTC.

Here the CDR3 DNA reads TGTGCCATCAGTGAGTTCGGTGATGAGCAGTTCTTC. This codes for CAISEFGDEQFF. The rearrangement joins TRBV10-3 to TRBJ2-1, with D unresolved. The V end lost 1 base, the J end lost 8 bases, and 6 bases lay between the germline ends. Looked up from germline, CDR1 is ENHRY and CDR2 is SYGVKD. The length of the CDR3 is 12 residues.

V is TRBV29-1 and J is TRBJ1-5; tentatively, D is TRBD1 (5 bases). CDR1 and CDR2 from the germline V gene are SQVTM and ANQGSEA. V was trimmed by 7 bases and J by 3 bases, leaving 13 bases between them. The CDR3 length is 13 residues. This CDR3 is CSAATDFNQPQHF. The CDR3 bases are TGCAGCGCTGCGACAGACTTCAATCAGCCCCAGCATTTT.

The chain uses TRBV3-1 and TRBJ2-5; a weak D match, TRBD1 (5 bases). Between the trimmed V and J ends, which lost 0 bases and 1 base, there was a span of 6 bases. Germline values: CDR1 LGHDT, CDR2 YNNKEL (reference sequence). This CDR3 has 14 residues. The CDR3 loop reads CASSQEQVQETQYF. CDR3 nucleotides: TGTGCCAGCAGCCAAGAACAGGTCCAAGAGACCCAGTACTTC.

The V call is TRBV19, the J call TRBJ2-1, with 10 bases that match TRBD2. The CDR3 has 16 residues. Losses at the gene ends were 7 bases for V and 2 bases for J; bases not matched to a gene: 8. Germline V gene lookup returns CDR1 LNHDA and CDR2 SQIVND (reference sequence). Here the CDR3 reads CASTGLAETPYNEQFF. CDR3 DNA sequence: TGTGCCAGTACCGGACTAGCGGAAACACCCTACAATGAGCAGTTCTTC.

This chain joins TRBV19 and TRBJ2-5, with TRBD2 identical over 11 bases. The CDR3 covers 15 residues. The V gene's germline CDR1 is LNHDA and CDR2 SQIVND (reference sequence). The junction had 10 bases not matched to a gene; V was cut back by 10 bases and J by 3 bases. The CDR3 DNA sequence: TGTGCCACTCTAGCGGGGGGAACTCCCAAAGAGACCCAGTACTTC. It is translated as CATLAGGTPKETQYF.

DNA of the CDR3: TGTGCCAGCAGCTTTTGGCAGACTTCCAACACTGAAGCTTTCTTT. Its translation: CASSFWQTSNTEAFF. The rearrangement uses TRBV11-2 and TRBJ1-1, with no clear D. Trimming removed 3 bases at V and 2 bases at J, with 13 bases between. The CDR3 is 15 residues long. Germline V gene data show CDR1 as SGHAT and CDR2 as FQNNGV.

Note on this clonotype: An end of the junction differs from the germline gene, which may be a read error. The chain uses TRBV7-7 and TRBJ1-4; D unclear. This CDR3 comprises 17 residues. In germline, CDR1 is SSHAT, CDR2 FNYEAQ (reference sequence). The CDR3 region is CASSFSIRLISDEKLFF. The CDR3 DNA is TGTGCTAGCAGCTTCTCTATACGGTTGATTTCGGATGAAAAACTGTTTTTT.

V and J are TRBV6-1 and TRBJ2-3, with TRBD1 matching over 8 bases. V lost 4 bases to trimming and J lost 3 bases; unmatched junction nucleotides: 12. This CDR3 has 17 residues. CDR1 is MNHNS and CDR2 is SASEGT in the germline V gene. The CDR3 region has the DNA TGTGCCAGCAGTGTAGAAGGGCAGGGGGCTTTGACAGATACGCAGTATTTT. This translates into CASSVEGQGALTDTQYF.

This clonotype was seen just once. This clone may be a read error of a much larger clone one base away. Written as DNA, the CDR3 is TGTGCCAGCAGCTCGACTCACACAGATACGCAGTATTTT. Protein: CASSSTHTDTQYF. The chain joins TRBV7-4 to TRBJ2-3; D call uncertain. Germline-derived CDR1 and CDR2 are SGHVT and SQSDAQ. This CDR3 has 13 amino acids. The V end lost 4 bases, the J end lost 2 bases, and 7 bases lay between the germline ends.

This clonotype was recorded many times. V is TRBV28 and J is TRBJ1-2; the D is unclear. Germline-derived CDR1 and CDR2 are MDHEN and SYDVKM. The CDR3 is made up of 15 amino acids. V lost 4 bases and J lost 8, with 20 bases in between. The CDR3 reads CASSSRIRELGGYTF. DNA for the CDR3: TGTGCCAGCAGTTCTCGAATCCGGGAACTAGGGGGCTACACCTTC.

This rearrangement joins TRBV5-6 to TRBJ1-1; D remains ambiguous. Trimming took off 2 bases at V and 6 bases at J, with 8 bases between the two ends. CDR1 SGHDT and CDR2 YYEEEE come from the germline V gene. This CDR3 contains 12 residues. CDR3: CASSFYSAEAFF. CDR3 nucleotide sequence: TGTGCCAGCAGCTTTTATTCAGCTGAAGCTTTCTTT.

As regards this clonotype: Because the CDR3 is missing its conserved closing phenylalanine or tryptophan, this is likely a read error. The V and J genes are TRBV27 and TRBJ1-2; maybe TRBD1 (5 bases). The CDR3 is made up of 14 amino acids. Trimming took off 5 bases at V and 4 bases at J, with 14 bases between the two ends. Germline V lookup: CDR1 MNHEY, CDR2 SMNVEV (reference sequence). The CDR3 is CASSSLGGSYGYTC. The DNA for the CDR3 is TGTGCCAGCAGTAGCCTCGGGGGGAGCTATGGCTACACCTGC.

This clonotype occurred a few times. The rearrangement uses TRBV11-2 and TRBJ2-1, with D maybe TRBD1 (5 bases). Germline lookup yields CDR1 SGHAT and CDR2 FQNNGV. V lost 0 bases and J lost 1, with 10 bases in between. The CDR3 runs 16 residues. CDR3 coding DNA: TGTGCCAGCAGCTTAGATACGCAGGGTTCCTACAATGAGCAGTTCTTC. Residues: CASSLDTQGSYNEQFF.

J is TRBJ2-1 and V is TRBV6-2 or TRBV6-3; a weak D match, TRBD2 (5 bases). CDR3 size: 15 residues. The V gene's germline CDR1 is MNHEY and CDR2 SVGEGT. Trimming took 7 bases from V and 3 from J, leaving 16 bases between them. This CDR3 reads CASTLDVDFYNEQFF. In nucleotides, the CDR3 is TGTGCCAGCACCCTAGACGTGGACTTCTACAATGAGCAGTTCTTC.

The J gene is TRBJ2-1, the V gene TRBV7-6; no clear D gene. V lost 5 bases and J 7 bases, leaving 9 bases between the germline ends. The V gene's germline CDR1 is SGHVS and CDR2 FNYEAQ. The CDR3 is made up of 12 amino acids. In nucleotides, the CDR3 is TGTGCCAGCAGCCCCGGCGAAAATGAGCAGTTCTTC. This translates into CASSPGENEQFF.

CDR3 DNA sequence: TGTGCCAGCAGTTACTCTTCGGGACAGTCCTACTCTAACTATGGCTACACCTTC. Amino acid sequence: CASSYSSGQSYSNYGYTF. V is TRBV6-5 and J is TRBJ1-2, with 7 bases lining up with TRBD1. The J segment lost 0 bases and the V segment lost 0 bases, leaving 10 bases of the junction unmatched. Per germline, CDR1 MNHEY and CDR2 SVGAGI. The CDR3 is made up of 18 amino acids.

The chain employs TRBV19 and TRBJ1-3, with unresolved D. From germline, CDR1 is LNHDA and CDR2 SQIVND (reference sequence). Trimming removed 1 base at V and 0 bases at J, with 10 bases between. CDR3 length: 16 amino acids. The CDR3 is CASSIGATTSGNTIYF. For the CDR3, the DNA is TGTGCCAGTAGTATAGGGGCTACAACCTCTGGAAACACCATATATTTT.

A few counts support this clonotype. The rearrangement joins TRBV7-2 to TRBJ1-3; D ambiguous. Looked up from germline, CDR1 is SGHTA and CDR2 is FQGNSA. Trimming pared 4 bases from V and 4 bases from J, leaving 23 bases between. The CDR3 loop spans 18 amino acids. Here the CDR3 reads CASSSLRPGSRRGNTIYF. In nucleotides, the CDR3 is TGTGCCAGCAGCTCCCTTAGGCCCGGATCTAGGAGGGGAAACACCATATATTTT.

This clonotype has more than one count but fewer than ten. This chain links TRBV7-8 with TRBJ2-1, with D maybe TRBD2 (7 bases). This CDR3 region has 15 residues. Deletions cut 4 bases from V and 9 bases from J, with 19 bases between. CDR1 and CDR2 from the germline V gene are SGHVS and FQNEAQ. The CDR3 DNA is TGTGCCAGCAGCTCCGCTGCGGGGGCGGGATCTGAGCAGTTCTTC. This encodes CASSSAAGAGSEQFF.

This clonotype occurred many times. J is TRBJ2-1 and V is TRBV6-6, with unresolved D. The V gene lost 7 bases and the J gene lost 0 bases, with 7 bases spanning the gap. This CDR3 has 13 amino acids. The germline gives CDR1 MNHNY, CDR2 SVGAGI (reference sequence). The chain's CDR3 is CASKPSSYNEQFF. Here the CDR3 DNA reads TGTGCCAGCAAACCGAGCTCCTACAATGAGCAGTTCTTC.

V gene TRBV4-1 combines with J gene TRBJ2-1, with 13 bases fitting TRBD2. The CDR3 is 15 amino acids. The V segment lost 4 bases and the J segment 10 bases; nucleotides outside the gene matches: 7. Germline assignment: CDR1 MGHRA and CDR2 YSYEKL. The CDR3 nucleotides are TGCGCCAGCAGCCCCACTAGCGGGGGGGCCATAGAGCAGTTCTTC. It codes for CASSPTSGGAIEQFF.